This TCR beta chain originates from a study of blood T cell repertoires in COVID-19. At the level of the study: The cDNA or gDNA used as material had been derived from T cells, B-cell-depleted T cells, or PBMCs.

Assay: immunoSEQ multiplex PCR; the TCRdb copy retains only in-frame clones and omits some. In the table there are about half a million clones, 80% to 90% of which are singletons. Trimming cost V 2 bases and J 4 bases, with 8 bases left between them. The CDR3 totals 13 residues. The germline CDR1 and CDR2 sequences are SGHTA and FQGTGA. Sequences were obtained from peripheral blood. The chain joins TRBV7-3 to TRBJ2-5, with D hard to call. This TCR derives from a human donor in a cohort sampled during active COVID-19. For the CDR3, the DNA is TGTGCCAGCAGCTTACAGGCTGCAGAGACCCAGTACTTC. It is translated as CASSLQAAETQYF.